Following are 13 T cell receptor beta chains from one sample sequenced in a study of blood T cell repertoires in COVID-19. Clones were sequenced by immunoSEQ multiplex PCR, and TCRdb holds only the in-frame ones, with some missing. The table records roughly 120,000 clones, about 85% of them present only once. The sequencing sample was made of peripheral blood. The receptors here all came from a man aged 35 to 55 with acute or convalescent COVID-19.

The V and J genes are TRBV7-2 and TRBJ2-7, with D perhaps TRBD2 (6 bases). The germline CDR1 and CDR2 sequences are SGHTA and FQGNSA. This CDR3 region has 14 residues. The V end lost 5 bases, the J end lost 0 bases, and 11 bases lay between the germline ends. CDR3 protein: CASSPGLSSYEQYF. CDR3 coding DNA: TGTGCCAGCAGCCCGGGACTGAGCTCCTACGAGCAGTACTTC.

J is TRBJ2-3 and V is TRBV7-9; D might be TRBD1 (5 bases). V lost 5 bases and J lost 10, with 25 bases in between. Germline CDR1 and CDR2: SEHNR and FQNEAQ (reference sequence). This CDR3 is built from 16 residues. CDR3 sequence (DNA): TGTGCCAGCAGCCCTGTAGTAGGGGCCCCAACTGGGGCGCAGTATTTT. Its protein is CASSPVVGAPTGAQYF.

V is TRBV5-1 and J is TRBJ2-3, with TRBD2 identical over 14 bases. Looked up from germline, CDR1 is SGHRS and CDR2 is YFSETQ. V lost 4 bases, J lost 1 base, and 5 bases stayed unmatched. This CDR3 spans 17 amino acids. The CDR3 region is CASSEPGLAGGTDTQYF. For the CDR3, the DNA is TGCGCCAGCAGCGAACCGGGACTAGCGGGGGGCACAGATACGCAGTATTTT.

The chain joins TRBV28 to TRBJ1-2; D perhaps matches TRBD1 (5 bases). Germline CDR1 is MDHEN and CDR2 is SYDVKM. The CDR3 runs to 13 residues. Trimming left V 4 bases short and J 2 bases short, with 8 bases between. In DNA, the CDR3 is TGTGCCAGCAGTTGGGGGGGAAACTATGGCTACACCTTC. As protein: CASSWGGNYGYTF.

DNA for the CDR3: TGTGCCAGCAAAGCGACAGCGAACACTGAAGCTTTCTTT. Amino acids: CASKATANTEAFF. The rearrangement uses TRBV12-3 or TRBV12-4 and TRBJ1-1; perhaps TRBD1 as D (5 bases). V was trimmed by 7 bases and J by 1 base, leaving 10 bases between them. This CDR3 is built from 13 residues.

This chain uses TRBV24-1 with TRBJ2-7; D may be TRBD1 (5 bases). With 2 bases removed from V and 5 bases from J, the gap between germline ends came to 9 bases. The CDR3 runs 13 residues. Germline loops: CDR1 KGHDR, CDR2 SFDVKD. The CDR3 protein is CATSDSAGNEQYF. The CDR3 DNA reads as TGTGCCACCAGTGATTCCGCAGGGAACGAGCAGTACTTC.

This clone came up once. J is TRBJ2-1 and V is TRBV4-3, with 9 bases that match TRBD2. In germline, CDR1 is LGHNA, CDR2 YSLEER. The CDR3 has 15 residues. J lost 1 base, V lost 4 bases, and 2 bases had no gene match. As DNA, the CDR3 is TGCGCCAGCAGCCGACTAGCGGAGTCCTACAATGAGCAGTTCTTC. As protein: CASSRLAESYNEQFF.

DNA for the CDR3: TGCGCCAGCAGCAACGGACATTCTAGCACAGATACGCAGTATTTT. This codes for CASSNGHSSTDTQYF. This chain connects TRBV5-1 to TRBJ2-3; possibly TRBD1 for D (5 bases). Trimming stripped 4 bases from V and 0 bases from J, with 12 bases between. Germline V CDR1 and CDR2: SGHRS, YFSETQ. This CDR3 is built from 15 residues.

J is TRBJ2-3 and V is TRBV9; 14 nucleotides line up with TRBD2. From germline, CDR1 is SGDLS and CDR2 YYNGEE. V trimming: 3 bases; J trimming: 6 bases; junction bases outside the gene matches: 3. This CDR3 comprises 15 residues. The DNA for the CDR3 is TGTGCCAGCAGCGGACTAGCGGGGGGGCTGGATACGCAGTATTTT. Protein product: CASSGLAGGLDTQYF.

This chain joins TRBV27 and TRBJ2-7; 7 nucleotides match TRBD2. The CDR3 has 15 residues. J lost 3 bases, V lost 5 bases, and 10 bases had no gene match. Per germline, CDR1 MNHEY and CDR2 SMNVEV (reference sequence). CDR3 sequence: CASSPAGTDFYEQYF. DNA of the CDR3: TGTGCCAGCAGTCCAGCGGGGACTGATTTCTACGAGCAGTACTTC.

The chain has TRBV11-2 and TRBJ2-5, with 8 bases that match TRBD2. The CDR3 totals 14 residues. Germline CDR1 and CDR2: SGHAT and FQNNGV. The trim removed 2 bases at V and 4 bases at J, leaving 3 bases unmatched. This CDR3 is CASSLLSGGETQYF. In DNA, the CDR3 is TGTGCCAGCAGCTTATTGAGCGGGGGAGAGACCCAGTACTTC.

V usage is TRBV4-1 and J usage is TRBJ2-1; D might be TRBD1 (5 bases). Looked up from germline, CDR1 is MGHRA and CDR2 is YSYEKL. CDR3 length equals 14 residues. Deletions cut 4 bases from V and 11 bases from J, with 18 bases between. CDR3 sequence: CASSRIGETVQQFF. CDR3 coding DNA: TGCGCCAGCAGCCGGATAGGGGAAACAGTACAGCAGTTCTTC.

The chain has TRBV5-1 and TRBJ2-3; TRBD2 might be the D (7 bases). Trimming left V 3 bases short and J 5 bases short, with 16 bases between. The germline V gene encodes CDR1 SGHRS and CDR2 YFSETQ. This CDR3 has 15 residues. This CDR3 reads CASSSLGGGQDTQYF. As DNA, the CDR3 is TGCGCCAGCAGCTCGCTGGGGGGGGGCCAAGATACGCAGTATTTT.